This passage covers 2 T cell receptor beta chains from one sample sequenced in a study of beta chain features in type 1 diabetes. Since all of the isolated RNA was reverse transcribed, expressed TCRB transcripts were what got sequenced. Measured with immunoSEQ multiplex PCR; TCRdb has only the in-frame clones, and not every one. The profile covers a few hundred thousand clones, with about 12% appearing a single time and 0.017% taken by the ten largest. Sequencing input: naive CD4+ T cells from blood. The origin of the receptors is a man younger than 30 in good health.

V and J are TRBV6-1 and TRBJ2-2; maybe TRBD1 (6 bases). The CDR3 runs to 15 residues. Germline V gene data show CDR1 as MNHNS and CDR2 as SASEGT. The V and J ends lost 6 bases and 0 bases respectively, with 11 bases between them. The CDR3 DNA follows: TGTGCCAGCAGACGGACAGCAGCGAACACCGGGGAGCTGTTTTTT. Protein product: CASRRTAANTGELFF.

This chain uses TRBV6-5 with TRBJ2-7; possible D gene TRBD1, 6 bases. Per the germline V gene, CDR1 is MNHEY and CDR2 is SVGAGI. The CDR3 runs to 14 residues. V lost 6 bases and J lost 1, with 13 bases in between. CDR3 coding DNA: TGTGCCAGCAGCCGACAGGTTCTGTCCTACGAGCAGTACTTC. Protein product: CASSRQVLSYEQYF.